One sample yielded the 25 T cell receptor beta chains listed below, sequenced in a study of blood T cell repertoires in COVID-19. Produced via immunoSEQ multiplex PCR; TCRdb's table is partial and in-frame only. The sample yields roughly 260,000 clones, less than 90% seen once. Source material: peripheral blood. Receptors were obtained from a man in his sixties who had recovered from COVID-19.

The chain recombines TRBV19 with TRBJ2-4, with 14 bases that match TRBD2. V was pared by 4 bases and J by 6 bases, with 11 bases of the junction left unmatched. Germline assignment: CDR1 LNHDA and CDR2 SQIVND (reference sequence). The CDR3 spans 18 residues. The CDR3 nucleotides are TGTGCCAGTAGTACCGGACTAGCGGGGGGCCGTCGTATAAACATTCAGTACTTC. Residues: CASSTGLAGGRRINIQYF.

This sequence joins TRBV2 and TRBJ2-2, with TRBD1 identical over 10 bases. The J segment lost 5 bases and the V segment lost 8 bases, leaving 8 bases of the junction unmatched. The germline V gene has CDR1 SNHLY and CDR2 FYNNEI. This CDR3 is built from 15 residues. The CDR3 DNA sequence: TGTGCCAGCGCCCAGGGACAGGGGAGAACCGGGGAGCTGTTTTTT. It encodes CASAQGQGRTGELFF.

The rearrangement uses TRBV6-5 and TRBJ2-3; tentatively, D is TRBD1 (7 bases). This CDR3 is built from 15 residues. Per the germline V gene, CDR1 is MNHEY and CDR2 is SVGAGI. The V gene lost 2 bases and the J gene lost 4 bases, with 13 bases spanning the gap. This CDR3 is CASSYQGEAPDTQYF. The DNA for the CDR3 is TGTGCCAGCAGTTACCAGGGGGAGGCCCCAGATACGCAGTATTTT.

The chain couples TRBV10-2 to TRBJ2-3; 9 bases agree with TRBD2. V gave up 9 bases and J gave up 5 bases; unmatched junction bases: 6. The CDR3 is 13 amino acids. The V gene's germline CDR1 is WSHSY and CDR2 SAAADI. The CDR3 bases are TGCGCCAGGAGCGGGGGGCCCCAAGATACGCAGTATTTT. Translated: CARSGGPQDTQYF.

V usage is TRBV6-5 and J usage is TRBJ1-1; perhaps TRBD1 as D (5 bases). Trimming removed 6 bases from V and 3 bases from J, with 17 bases in between. The CDR3 has 15 residues. Germline loops: CDR1 MNHEY, CDR2 SVGAGI. For the CDR3, the DNA is TGTGCCAGCAGCTACACAGCAGGGTCCCACACTGAAGCTTTCTTT. This gives the protein CASSYTAGSHTEAFF.

The chain carries TRBV28 and TRBJ2-4; no reliable D call. The CDR3 contains 15 residues. V was pared by 5 bases and J by 0 bases, with 11 bases between. Germline lookup yields CDR1 MDHEN and CDR2 SYDVKM. This CDR3 is CASSRNVLAKNIQYF. The CDR3 region has the DNA TGTGCCAGCAGTCGAAACGTACTAGCCAAAAACATTCAGTACTTC.

This clone appeared a few times. As DNA, the CDR3 is TGTGCCAGCAGCTCTGGGGGGGCGGCCTCAACCCGATCTGGTCCGCTGTTTTTT. Translating gives CASSSGGAASTRSGPLFF. J is TRBJ2-2 and V is TRBV5-4; perhaps TRBD2 as D (7 bases). The germline V and J ends were trimmed by 3 bases and 13 bases, with 31 bases remaining between them. CDR1 SGHNT and CDR2 YYREEE come from the germline V gene (reference sequence). This CDR3 has 18 amino acids.

This chain uses TRBV4-2 with TRBJ2-3; the D is unclear. V was shortened by 0 bases and J by 7 bases, with 11 bases between the two germline ends. This CDR3 region has 14 residues. CDR1 LGHNA and CDR2 YNFKEQ come from the germline V gene. The CDR3 loop is CASSQDASGYTQYF. CDR3 bases: TGTGCCAGCAGCCAAGATGCTTCGGGTTATACGCAGTATTTT.

This chain joins TRBV5-1 and TRBJ2-3; TRBD2 aligns across 14 bases. Germline trimming cut 4 bases from V and 2 bases from J; bases unmatched to any gene: 6. CDR3 length equals 17 residues. Germline CDR1 SGHRS, CDR2 YFSETQ. Written as DNA, the CDR3 is TGCGCCAGCAGCCCCCGGACTAGCGGGGGGTACACAGATACGCAGTATTTT. This translates into CASSPRTSGGYTDTQYF. Full variable domain (remainder filled in from reference TRBV5-1 and TRBJ2-3): KAGVTQTPRYLIKTRGQQVTLSCSPISGHRSVSWYQQTPGQGLQFLFEYFSETQRNKGNFPGRFSGRQFSNSRSEMNVSTLELGDSALYLCASSPRTSGGYTDTQYFGPGTRLTVL.

The chain is built from TRBV24-1 and TRBJ1-1, with 7 bases matching TRBD1. The CDR3 sequence is 15 residues long. Germline V CDR1 and CDR2: KGHDR, SFDVKD. The J segment lost 5 bases and the V segment lost 12 bases, leaving 17 bases of the junction unmatched. CDR3 region: CAPLGTAQGRTEAFF. CDR3 DNA sequence: TGTGCCCCATTGGGGACAGCCCAAGGGAGGACTGAAGCTTTCTTT.

This clone came up once. The chain combines TRBV19 with TRBJ2-5; D may be TRBD2 (6 bases). V lost 1 base to trimming and J lost 5 bases, with 11 bases between them. The CDR3 sequence is 14 residues long. In germline, CDR1 is LNHDA, CDR2 SQIVND (reference sequence). CDR3 sequence (DNA): TGTGCCAGTAGTATAGCCGGTCTAGCGGAGACCCAGTACTTC. Translating gives CASSIAGLAETQYF.

The chain joins TRBV5-4 to TRBJ1-1; 11 nucleotides match TRBD1. This CDR3 has 15 amino acids. The V segment lost 3 bases and the J segment 1 base; nucleotides outside the gene matches: 2. Germline V lookup: CDR1 SGHNT, CDR2 YYREEE (reference sequence). The CDR3 nucleotides are TGTGCCAGCAGCTCTGGGACAGGGGGGAACACTGAAGCTTTCTTT. This translates into CASSSGTGGNTEAFF.

This clone came up once. V is TRBV2 and J is TRBJ2-1; D is perhaps TRBD1 (6 bases). Germline lookup yields CDR1 SNHLY and CDR2 FYNNEI. The CDR3 has 13 residues. The V gene lost 6 bases and the J gene lost 9 bases, with 15 bases spanning the gap. This CDR3 is CASRSGTYGEQFF. In nucleotides, the CDR3 is TGTGCCAGCAGGTCCGGGACATATGGTGAGCAGTTCTTC.

The gene calls are TRBV7-6 and TRBJ1-1; D call uncertain. CDR3 length equals 14 residues. The V end was cut by 1 base, the J end by 1 base, with 7 bases between. The V gene's germline CDR1 is SGHVS and CDR2 FNYEAQ. The CDR3 is CASSLGLSNTEAFF. The CDR3 DNA sequence: TGTGCCAGCAGCTTAGGACTTTCGAACACTGAAGCTTTCTTT.

The chain is built from TRBV10-3 and TRBJ2-5; TRBD2 matches at 9 bases. The germline V gene has CDR1 ENHRY and CDR2 SYGVKD. The V segment lost 3 bases and the J segment 7 bases; nucleotides outside the gene matches: 12. The CDR3 loop spans 16 amino acids. The CDR3 spells CAISDRGLASGGTQYF. CDR3 bases: TGTGCCATCAGTGACCGAGGACTAGCGAGCGGAGGGACCCAGTACTTC.

In this sample, this clone turned up once. The rearrangement joins TRBV13 to TRBJ1-1; D is perhaps TRBD1 (5 bases). Germline values: CDR1 PRHDT, CDR2 FYEKMQ (reference sequence). V was trimmed by 1 base and J by 0 bases, leaving 9 bases between them. The CDR3 is 15 amino acids. This chain's CDR3 is CASSLDGRVNTEAFF. CDR3 nucleotides: TGTGCCAGCAGCTTAGATGGCAGGGTGAACACTGAAGCTTTCTTT.

This chain uses TRBV5-1 with TRBJ1-4; TRBD1 matches 10 bases. This CDR3 is built from 16 residues. Germline V lookup: CDR1 SGHRS, CDR2 YFSETQ. V shed 2 bases and J 3 bases; nucleotides not matched to a gene: 4. As DNA, the CDR3 is TGCGCCAGCAGCTTAGGACAGGGGGGAGCTAATGAAAAACTGTTTTTT. Protein: CASSLGQGGANEKLFF.

V gene TRBV27 combines with J gene TRBJ1-5; D is ambiguous. Trimming pared 5 bases from V and 4 bases from J, leaving 9 bases between. This CDR3 comprises 13 residues. Germline loops: CDR1 MNHEY, CDR2 SMNVEV (reference sequence). Here the CDR3 reads CASSRGYNQPQHF. The CDR3 coding sequence is TGTGCCAGCAGTCGAGGGTATAATCAGCCCCAGCATTTT.

The chain uses TRBV7-2 and TRBJ2-2; D unclear. The CDR3 length is 13 residues. The germline gives CDR1 SGHTA, CDR2 FQGNSA. Trimming removed 6 bases from V and 8 bases from J, with 13 bases in between. CDR3 loop: CASSNEAGGELFF. CDR3 in DNA: TGTGCCAGCAGTAACGAGGCTGGGGGGGAGCTGTTTTTT.

This chain links TRBV20-1 with TRBJ2-7; D call uncertain. CDR3 length: 11 residues. Germline V CDR1 and CDR2: DFQATT, SNEGSKA (reference sequence). V was shortened by 2 bases and J by 5 bases, with 7 bases between the two germline ends. CDR3 DNA sequence: TGCAGTGCTAGACCTCGCGACGAGCAGTACTTC. It codes for CSARPRDEQYF.

This clone was seen a few times. The chain is built from TRBV2 and TRBJ1-4; D not certain. Deletions cut 6 bases from V and 3 bases from J, with 11 bases between. Germline V gene sequence: CDR1 SNHLY, CDR2 FYNNEI. This CDR3 has 14 amino acids. In nucleotides, the CDR3 is TGTGCCAGCAGGGTGGGTGCGGCTAATGAAAAACTGTTTTTT. This codes for CASRVGAANEKLFF.

The genes are TRBV18 and TRBJ1-4, with a tentative D call TRBD1 (5 bases). The length of the CDR3 is 14 residues. Germline V gene sequence: CDR1 KGHSH, CDR2 LQKENI. Trimming shortened V by 5 bases and J by 6 bases, and 13 bases separated the two germline ends. The CDR3 DNA sequence: TGTGCCAGCTCATACGCGGGGGTGGATGAAAAACTGTTTTTT. Protein: CASSYAGVDEKLFF.

The chain joins TRBV5-4 to TRBJ1-3; no firm D call. The germline V gene has CDR1 SGHNT and CDR2 YYREEE (reference sequence). Trimming left V 7 bases short and J 1 base short, with 12 bases between. There are 14 residues in the CDR3. The CDR3, as DNA: TGTGCCAGCGGCAAGGAGGGATCTGGAAACACCATATATTTT. Its translation: CASGKEGSGNTIYF.

The rearrangement links TRBV7-2 to TRBJ2-3; the D gene is possibly TRBD1 (6 bases). Germline lookup yields CDR1 SGHTA and CDR2 FQGNSA. Trimming pared 1 base from V and 3 bases from J, leaving 11 bases between. CDR3 size: 15 residues. This CDR3 reads CASSLGGQGTDTQYF. In nucleotides, the CDR3 is TGTGCCAGCAGCTTAGGGGGGCAGGGGACAGATACGCAGTATTTT.

The V gene is TRBV5-4, the J gene TRBJ2-6; 7 positions agree with TRBD1. V was pared by 4 bases and J by 4 bases, with 8 bases of the junction left unmatched. This CDR3 comprises 16 residues. The germline gives CDR1 SGHNT, CDR2 YYREEE (reference sequence). CDR3 coding DNA: TGTGCCAGCAGCCCAGGGACAGCCCTCGGGGCCAACGTCCTGACTTTC. It codes for CASSPGTALGANVLTF.